This T cell receptor beta chain was captured in a study of OX40 agonist ivuxolimab in advanced cancers. The CDR3 runs to 23 residues. Looked up from germline, CDR1 is WNHNN and CDR2 is SYGVQD (reference sequence). J gave up 4 bases and V 11 bases, and 39 bases lay outside the gene matches. The table came from immunoSEQ multiplex PCR; TCRdb's copy has only in-frame clones and leaves some out. The top ten clones hold about 1.3% of a sample with under 95,000 clones, around nine tenths of them seen once. The sequences come from CD4+ or CD8+ T cells sorted from blood, collected in a trial of the OX40 agonist ivuxolimab. The receptor's source is an adult with an advanced solid tumor such as melanoma, head and neck, liver or kidney cancer. The chain combines TRBV10-1 with TRBJ1-2; TRBD1 agrees at 8 bases. The DNA of the CDR3 is TGCGCCTCAGGCCCCCCGGTTGGTCGTATTGTGGGGACCAGGGGGCGGAATCCCTATGGCTACACCTTC. Translation: CASGPPVGRIVGTRGRNPYGYTF.